Listed here are 18 T cell receptor beta chains from one sample, sequenced in a study of regulatory T cells in long-lasting Graves disease. The time point denotes: persistent/refractory GD, antithyroid drugs over 5 years with positive TRAb. PBMC-extracted RNA yielded the TCR library. CDR3-region Arm-PCR and iRepertoire HTBI primers produced the TCR beta libraries. TCRdb re-analysed the multiplex PCR reads in MiXCR, keeping a single row per CDR3 protein. The sample lists roughly 450,000 distinct CDR3 sequences, about 22% occurring once. The sequencing used peripheral blood mononuclear cells (PBMCs), collected when the disease was refractory, from a patient treated with antithyroid drugs. Receptor source: a female donor with Graves disease.

This clonotype has only a few counts. CDR3: CSAVGRTTGELFF. In DNA form, the CDR3 reads TGCAGTGCTGTCGGGAGGACCACCGGGGAGCTGTTTTTT. The chain employs TRBV20-1 and TRBJ2-2; 7 nucleotides align to TRBD2. The J segment lost 4 bases and the V segment lost 5 bases, leaving 4 bases of the junction unmatched. CDR3 size: 13 residues. Germline assignment: CDR1 DFQATT and CDR2 SNEGSKA (reference sequence).

The chain couples TRBV5-1 to TRBJ2-1; D ambiguous. Germline V gene data show CDR1 as SGHRS and CDR2 as YFSETQ. The V end was cut by 1 base, the J end by 0 bases, with 23 bases between. CDR3 length: 20 residues. DNA for the CDR3: TGCGCCAGCAGCTTGAACCCGCGTGGTGCTCAGAGGTCCTCCTACAATGAGCAGTTCTTC. Translated, it gives CASSLNPRGAQRSSYNEQFF.

Notes on this clonotype: This may stem from a read error, because a much larger clone lies one nucleotide away. This chain links TRBV29-1 with TRBJ1-1; unclear D gene. V was pared by 1 base and J by 1 base, with 22 bases between. The CDR3 is made up of 18 amino acids. Germline V CDR1 and CDR2: SQVTM, ANQGSEA. CDR3 in amino acids: CSVEVGQDVLGTNTEAFF. The CDR3, as DNA: TGCAGCGTTGAAGTCGGGCAGGATGTATTGGGAACGAACACTGAAGCTTTCTTT.

In its sample, this clonotype was seen many times. V usage is TRBV11-1 and J usage is TRBJ2-7; no reliable D call. The CDR3 consists of 12 residues. Deletions cut 1 base from V and 10 bases from J, with 11 bases between. CDR1 and CDR2 from the germline V gene are SGHAT and FQDESV (reference sequence). CDR3 loop: CASSLEETLQYF. As DNA, the CDR3 is TGTGCCAGCAGCTTAGAGGAGACCCTTCAGTACTTC.

This clonotype was seen only once. The rearrangement joins TRBV11-2 to TRBJ2-2; D tentatively reads TRBD1 or TRBD2 (5 bases each). This CDR3 has 16 residues. Between the trimmed V and J ends, which lost 0 bases and 1 base, there was a span of 9 bases. Germline V lookup: CDR1 SGHAT, CDR2 FQNNGV. The CDR3 loop is CASSLDSGGNTGELFF. The DNA for the CDR3 is TGTGCCAGCAGCTTAGATAGTGGGGGGAACACCGGGGAGCTGTTTTTT.

The CDR3 reads CASSLGLVGELFF. The CDR3 nucleotides read TGTGCCAGCAGCTTAGGACTAGTCGGGGAGCTGTTTTTT. The V gene is TRBV7-6, the J gene TRBJ2-2; TRBD2 might be the D (6 bases). The germline V gene encodes CDR1 SGHVS and CDR2 FNYEAQ. The CDR3 has 13 residues. Trimming stripped 1 base from V and 7 bases from J, with 7 bases between.

The V gene is TRBV6-4, the J gene TRBJ1-3; D remains ambiguous. Germline CDR1 MRHNA, CDR2 SNTAGT. The CDR3 runs to 15 residues. Trimming took off 5 bases at V and 0 bases at J, with 11 bases between the two ends. This CDR3 is CASSYSRDSGNTIYF. CDR3 DNA: TGTGCCAGCAGTTACAGCCGCGACTCTGGAAACACCATATATTTT.

This clonotype occurred many times. This chain connects TRBV28 to TRBJ1-4; 7 nucleotides line up with TRBD1. The V gene end was trimmed by 6 bases and the J gene end by 10 bases; junction bases not matched to a gene: 11. The CDR3 consists of 14 residues. CDR1 and CDR2 (germline): MDHEN, SYDVKM. The CDR3 bases are TGTGCCAGCAGGCCTCATGAGGGGGCGGGAAAACTGTTTTTT. This translates into CASRPHEGAGKLFF. Drawing the rest from reference TRBV28 and TRBJ1-4, the complete variable domain is DVKVTQSSRYLVKRTGEKVFLECVQDMDHENMFWYRQDPGLGLRLIYFSYDVKMKEKGDIPEGYSVSREKKERFSLILESASTNQTSMYLCASRPHEGAGKLFFGSGTQLSVL.

This clonotype was seen ten or more times. The rearrangement links TRBV12-5 to TRBJ2-2, with 9 bases lining up with TRBD2. The CDR3 contains 14 residues. Germline assignment: CDR1 LGHNT and CDR2 FRNRAP. V was pared by 6 bases and J by 8 bases, with 7 bases of the junction left unmatched. CDR3 sequence reads: CASGGLAATGELFF. Written as DNA, the CDR3 is TGTGCTAGTGGGGGACTAGCCGCAACGGGGGAGCTGTTTTTT.

As to this clonotype: A much more abundant neighbour one base away suggests this may be a read error. Here the CDR3 reads CASTRQGSNCGYTF. CDR3 in DNA: TGTGCCAGCACCCGACAGGGGTCCAACTGTGGCTACACCTTC. The rearrangement uses TRBV12-3 or TRBV12-4 and TRBJ1-2, with 8 bases identical to TRBD1. CDR3 size: 14 residues.

This clonotype was recorded at least ten times. This chain connects TRBV7-2 to TRBJ1-2; D may be TRBD1 (5 bases). V dropped 4 bases and J dropped 1 base, with 7 bases sitting between them. The CDR3 sequence is 13 residues long. Germline values: CDR1 SGHTA, CDR2 FQGNSA. CDR3: CASSSRVNYGYTF. In DNA, the CDR3 is TGTGCCAGCAGCTCCAGGGTTAACTATGGCTACACCTTC.

This clonotype has a handful of counts. The V call is TRBV20-1, the J call TRBJ1-1; D might be TRBD1 (5 bases). Germline V gives CDR1 DFQATT, CDR2 SNEGSKA (reference sequence). CDR3 length: 15 residues. V lost 4 bases, J lost 3 bases, and 18 bases lay in between. CDR3: CSAKRGPGPDTEAFF. CDR3 DNA sequence: TGCAGTGCTAAAAGGGGACCCGGCCCCGACACTGAAGCTTTCTTT.

Concerning this clonotype: Given a much more abundant clone one base away, this may be a read error. This chain connects TRBV6-1 to TRBJ1-1; D unresolved. Trimming took 5 bases from V and 3 from J, leaving 13 bases between them. The germline V gene encodes CDR1 MNHNS and CDR2 SASEGT. The CDR3 extends over 14 amino acids. CDR3 nucleotides: TGTGCCAGCAGTACCAGTGTGGGGTACACTGAAGCTTTCTTT. This sequence encodes CASSTSVGYTEAFF.

The chain is built from TRBV10-2 and TRBJ1-4; tentative D call: TRBD1 (5 bases). Germline loops: CDR1 WSHSY, CDR2 SAAADI. V lost 9 bases and J lost 1, with 12 bases in between. The CDR3 has 14 amino acids. The CDR3, as DNA: TGCGCCAGTGCTCAGGGAGTAACTAATGAAAAACTGTTTTTT. Its protein is CASAQGVTNEKLFF.

This clonotype was recorded at least ten times. The chain has TRBV2 and TRBJ1-1; D is unclear. Trimming cost V 2 bases and J 4 bases, with 11 bases left between them. There are 14 residues in the CDR3. CDR1 SNHLY and CDR2 FYNNEI come from the germline V gene. The CDR3: CASSERQESTEAFF. DNA of the CDR3: TGTGCCAGCAGTGAAAGGCAGGAAAGCACTGAAGCTTTCTTT.

The rearrangement uses TRBV5-1 and TRBJ1-1; D uncertain. V lost 4 bases and J lost 1, with 8 bases in between. The germline V gene encodes CDR1 SGHRS and CDR2 YFSETQ. CDR3 length: 13 residues. CDR3 sequence: CASSGGQNTEAFF. CDR3 in DNA: TGCGCCAGCAGCGGAGGGCAGAACACTGAAGCTTTCTTT.

This clonotype was found many times. V and J are TRBV30 and TRBJ1-5; 11 bases are a match to TRBD1. Germline assignment: CDR1 GTSNPN and CDR2 SVGIG (reference sequence). Trimming cost V 6 bases and J 7 bases; bases outside gene matches: 8. This CDR3 comprises 14 residues. The CDR3 region is CACNSGQGEQPQHF. CDR3 coding DNA: TGTGCCTGCAACTCGGGACAGGGGGAGCAGCCCCAGCATTTT.

This clonotype was counted a single time. V and J are TRBV15 and TRBJ1-5; weak D call: TRBD1 (5 bases). This CDR3 has 14 amino acids. The germline CDR1 and CDR2 sequences are LNHNV and YYDKDF (reference sequence). The V and J ends lost 3 bases and 6 bases respectively, with 12 bases between them. CDR3 nucleotides: TGTGCCACCAGCAGCGAACAGGAGAGTCAGCCCCAGCATTTT. This encodes CATSSEQESQPQHF.